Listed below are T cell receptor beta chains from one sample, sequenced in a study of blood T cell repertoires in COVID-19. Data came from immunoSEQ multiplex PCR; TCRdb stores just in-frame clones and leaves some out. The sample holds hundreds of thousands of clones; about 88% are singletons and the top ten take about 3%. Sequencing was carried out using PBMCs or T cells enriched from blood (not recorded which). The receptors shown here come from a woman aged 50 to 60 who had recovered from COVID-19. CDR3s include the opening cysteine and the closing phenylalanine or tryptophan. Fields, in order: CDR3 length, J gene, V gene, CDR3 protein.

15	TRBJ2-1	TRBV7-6	CASSYRHSSYNEQFF
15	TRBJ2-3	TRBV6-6	CASSYSSGRADTQYF
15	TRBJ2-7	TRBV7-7	CASSLGTETSYEQYF
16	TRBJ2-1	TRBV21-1	CASSKHDSAGGNEQFF
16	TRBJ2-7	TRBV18	CASSPVRSSGTYEQYF
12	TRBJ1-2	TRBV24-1	CATSEQGYGYTF
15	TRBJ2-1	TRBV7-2	CASSWGRAGNNEQFF
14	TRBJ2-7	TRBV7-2	CASRPAGGQGEQYF
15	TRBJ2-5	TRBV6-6	CASSYSTSGEETQYF
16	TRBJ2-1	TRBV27	CASSFLTSGTRNEQFF
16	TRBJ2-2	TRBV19	CASSMIQGKITGELFF
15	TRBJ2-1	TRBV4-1	CASSQQGGSGDEQFF
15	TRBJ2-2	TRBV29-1	CSVEHSDPNTGELFF
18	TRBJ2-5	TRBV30	CAWSFKGLAGKFQETQYF
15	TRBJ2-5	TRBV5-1	CASSLGQGFQETQYF
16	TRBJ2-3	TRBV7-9	CASSSQTGISTDTQYF
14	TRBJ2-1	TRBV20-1	CSASPSGSVNEQFF